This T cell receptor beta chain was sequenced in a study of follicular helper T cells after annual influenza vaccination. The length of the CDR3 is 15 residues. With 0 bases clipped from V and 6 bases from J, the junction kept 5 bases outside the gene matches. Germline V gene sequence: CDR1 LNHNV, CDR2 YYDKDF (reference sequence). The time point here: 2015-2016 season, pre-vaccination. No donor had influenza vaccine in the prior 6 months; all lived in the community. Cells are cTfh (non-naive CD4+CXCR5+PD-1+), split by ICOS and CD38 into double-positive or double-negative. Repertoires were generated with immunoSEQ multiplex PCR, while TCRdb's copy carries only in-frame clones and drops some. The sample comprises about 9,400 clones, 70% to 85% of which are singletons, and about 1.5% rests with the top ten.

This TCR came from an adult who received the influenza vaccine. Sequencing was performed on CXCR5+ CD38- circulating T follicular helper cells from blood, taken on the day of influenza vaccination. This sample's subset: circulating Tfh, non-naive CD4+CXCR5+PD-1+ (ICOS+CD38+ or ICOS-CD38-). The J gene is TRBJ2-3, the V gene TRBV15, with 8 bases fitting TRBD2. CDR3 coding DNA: TGTGCCACCAGCAGAGATGCGTCGGGAGGGGATACGCAGTATTTT. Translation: CATSRDASGGDTQYF. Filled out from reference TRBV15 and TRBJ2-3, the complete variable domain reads DAMVIQNPRYQVTQFGKPVTLSCSQTLNHNVMYWYQQKSSQAPKLLFHYYDKDFNNEADTPDNFQSRRPNTSFCFLDIRSPGLGDTAMYLCATSRDASGGDTQYFGPGTRLTVL.